This T cell receptor beta chain was documented in a study of T cells in localized non-small cell lung cancer. The protocol was immunoSEQ multiplex PCR, while the TCRdb copy is restricted to in-frame clones and leaves out a portion. The repertoire includes some 1,000 clones, 24% of them detected once, and around 25% sits in the top ten. This CDR3 comprises 13 residues. V was trimmed by 4 bases and J by 0 bases, leaving 6 bases between them. From germline, CDR1 is LNHDA and CDR2 SQIVND (reference sequence). The rearrangement uses TRBV19 and TRBJ1-1; D remains ambiguous. This clonotype was sampled from a man aged 40 to 70 with stage I squamous cell lung carcinoma. This specimen was normal lung tissue next to the tumor, taken before any cancer treatment. The CDR3 region has the DNA TGTGCCAGTAGTAACACCTTGAACACTGAAGCTTTCTTT. The encoded protein is CASSNTLNTEAFF. Based on the CDR3 plus reference TRBV19 and TRBJ1-1, the full variable domain is DGGITQSPKYLFRKEGQNVTLSCEQNLNHDAMYWYRQDPGQGLRLIYYSQIVNDFQKGDIAEGYSVSREKKESFPLTVTSAQKNPTAFYLCASSNTLNTEAFFGQGTRLTVV.